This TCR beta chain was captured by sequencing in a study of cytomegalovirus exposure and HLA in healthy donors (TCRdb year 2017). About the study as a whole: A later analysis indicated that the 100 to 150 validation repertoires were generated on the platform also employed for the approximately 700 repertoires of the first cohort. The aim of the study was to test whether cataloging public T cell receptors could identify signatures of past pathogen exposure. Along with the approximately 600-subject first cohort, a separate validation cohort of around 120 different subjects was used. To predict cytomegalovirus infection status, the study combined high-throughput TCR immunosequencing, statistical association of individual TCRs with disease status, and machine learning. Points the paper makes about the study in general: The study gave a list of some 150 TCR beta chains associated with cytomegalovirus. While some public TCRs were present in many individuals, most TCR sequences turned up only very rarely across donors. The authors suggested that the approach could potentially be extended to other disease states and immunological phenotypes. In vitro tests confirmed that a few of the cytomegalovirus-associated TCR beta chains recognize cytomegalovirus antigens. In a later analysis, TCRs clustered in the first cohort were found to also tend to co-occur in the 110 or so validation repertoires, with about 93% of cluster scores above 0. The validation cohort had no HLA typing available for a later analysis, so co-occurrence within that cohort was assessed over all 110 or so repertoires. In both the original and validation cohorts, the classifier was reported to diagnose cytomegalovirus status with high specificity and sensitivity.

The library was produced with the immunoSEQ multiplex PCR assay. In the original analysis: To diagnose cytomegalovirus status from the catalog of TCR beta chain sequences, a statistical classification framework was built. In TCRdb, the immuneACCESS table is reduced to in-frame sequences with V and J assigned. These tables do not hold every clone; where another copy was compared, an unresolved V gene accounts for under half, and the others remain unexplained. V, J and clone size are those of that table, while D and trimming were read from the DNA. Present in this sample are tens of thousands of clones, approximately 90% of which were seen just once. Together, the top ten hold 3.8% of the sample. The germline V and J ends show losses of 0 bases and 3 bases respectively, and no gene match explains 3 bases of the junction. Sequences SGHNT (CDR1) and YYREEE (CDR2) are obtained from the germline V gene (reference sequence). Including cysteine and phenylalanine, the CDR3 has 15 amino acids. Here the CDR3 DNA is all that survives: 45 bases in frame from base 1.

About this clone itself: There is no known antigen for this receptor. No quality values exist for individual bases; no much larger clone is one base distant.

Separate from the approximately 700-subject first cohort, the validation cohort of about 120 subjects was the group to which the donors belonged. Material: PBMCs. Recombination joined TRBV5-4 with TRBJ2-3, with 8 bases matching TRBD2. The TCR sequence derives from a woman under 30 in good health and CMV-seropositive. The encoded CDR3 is CASSLVGLETDTQYF. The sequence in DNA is TGTGCCAGCAGCTTGGTGGGACTAGAGACAGATACGCAGTATTTT.